The 23 T cell receptor beta chains below were found in one sample sequenced in a study of blood T cell repertoires in COVID-19. TCRdb keeps only in-frame clones here, not all; method: immunoSEQ multiplex PCR. The table records a few hundred thousand clones, roughly 85% of them present only once. Sequenced input: PBMCs or T cells enriched from blood (not recorded which). The origin of the receptors is a woman in her 30s who had recovered from COVID-19.

This clone was counted only a few times. V gene TRBV12-3 or TRBV12-4 combines with J gene TRBJ2-5, with TRBD1 as a possible D gene (5 bases). Between the trimmed V and J ends, which lost 2 bases and 5 bases, there was a span of 9 bases. The CDR3 sequence is 13 residues long. The CDR3 bases are TGTGCCAGCAGTTTAAGGGGAACGGAGACCCAGTACTTC. This sequence encodes CASSLRGTETQYF.

The V call is TRBV7-8, the J call TRBJ1-5; 9 positions agree with TRBD1. Germline loops: CDR1 SGHVS, CDR2 FQNEAQ. The CDR3 contains 19 residues. The trim removed 0 bases at V and 0 bases at J, leaving 9 bases unmatched. In DNA form, the CDR3 reads TGTGCCAGCAGCTTAGCGAGAACAGGGGGCCTGGGTAGCAATCAGCCCCAGCATTTT. Its translation is CASSLARTGGLGSNQPQHF.

In the case of this clone: A much larger clone sits a single nucleotide away, making a read error possible. This sample also contains other DNA sequences that code for the same CDR3. The V and J genes are TRBV19 and TRBJ1-2; no reliable D call. With 2 bases removed from V and 3 bases from J, the gap between germline ends came to 4 bases. Germline CDR1 reads LNHDA; CDR2 reads SQIVND (reference sequence). This CDR3 comprises 12 residues. The CDR3 spells CASSISDYGYTF. CDR3 bases: TGTGCCAGTAGTATATCCGACTATGGCTACACCTTC.

The J gene is TRBJ1-1, the V gene TRBV7-8; 8 bases match TRBD1. The V gene end was trimmed by 4 bases and the J gene end by 0 bases; junction bases not matched to a gene: 4. The CDR3 covers 15 residues. Germline V gene sequence: CDR1 SGHVS, CDR2 FQNEAQ. The chain's CDR3 is CASSSQDRVNTEAFF. In nucleotides, the CDR3 is TGTGCCAGCAGCTCCCAGGACAGGGTGAACACTGAAGCTTTCTTT.

This clone was observed a few times. The chain recombines TRBV5-8 with TRBJ1-5; D not resolved. The CDR3 is made up of 15 amino acids. Trimming took off 2 bases at V and 0 bases at J, with 9 bases between the two ends. CDR1 and CDR2 from the germline V gene are SGHTS and YDEGEE. CDR3 sequence (DNA): TGTGCCAGCAGCTTAACAGAATATAGCAATCAGCCCCAGCATTTT. It specifies CASSLTEYSNQPQHF.

The table lists this clone with a count of one. The CDR3 DNA follows: TGTGCCAGCAGCCAATCCCTCGGGACAGTCTCCTACGAGCAGTACTTC. Amino acids: CASSQSLGTVSYEQYF. The chain couples TRBV3-1 (or the pseudogene TRBV3-2) to TRBJ2-7, with 7 bases that match TRBD1. CDR1 LGHDT and CDR2 YNNKEL come from the germline V gene (reference sequence). The CDR3 is 16 residues long. Trimming cost V 2 bases and J 0 bases; bases outside gene matches: 7.

V gene TRBV18 combines with J gene TRBJ1-1; weak D call: TRBD1 (5 bases). V lost 2 bases and J lost 2, with 12 bases in between. The germline gives CDR1 KGHSH, CDR2 LQKENI. CDR3 length: 15 amino acids. The CDR3 DNA sequence: TGTGCCAGCTCACCAAGGGGCAGGGAAAACACTGAAGCTTTCTTT. It specifies CASSPRGRENTEAFF.

The rearrangement uses TRBV6-5 and TRBJ1-3; D uncertain. V lost 4 bases, J lost 0 bases, and 13 bases lay in between. The germline V gene encodes CDR1 MNHEY and CDR2 SVGAGI. The CDR3 contains 16 residues. CDR3 DNA: TGTGCCAGCAGTTTCACAGAACCCGGCTCTGGAAACACCATATATTTT. As protein: CASSFTEPGSGNTIYF.

The chain employs TRBV19 and TRBJ1-6; 7 bases match TRBD1. The V segment lost 4 bases and the J segment 7 bases; nucleotides outside the gene matches: 7. The CDR3 loop spans 15 amino acids. CDR1 and CDR2 (germline): LNHDA, SQIVND (reference sequence). The CDR3 loop reads CASSTGQDGNSPLHF. The CDR3 region has the DNA TGTGCCAGTAGTACCGGACAGGACGGAAATTCACCCCTCCACTTT. Full variable domain (rest looked up from reference TRBV19 and TRBJ1-6): DGGITQSPKYLFRKEGQNVTLSCEQNLNHDAMYWYRQDPGQGLRLIYYSQIVNDFQKGDIAEGYSVSREKKESFPLTVTSAQKNPTAFYLCASSTGQDGNSPLHFGNGTRLTVT.

The genes are TRBV18 and TRBJ1-3, with TRBD1 identical over 11 bases. The CDR3 is 17 residues long. V lost 3 bases and J lost 3; bases outside the gene matches: 7. Looked up from germline, CDR1 is KGHSH and CDR2 is LQKENI. CDR3 DNA: TGTGCCAGCTCACCGAATTACGGGACAGGGGGTGGAAACACCATATATTTT. Its translation: CASSPNYGTGGGNTIYF.

This clone was picked up one time. V is TRBV18 and J is TRBJ1-2, with 7 positions matching TRBD1. From germline, CDR1 is KGHSH and CDR2 LQKENI. The CDR3 consists of 15 residues. V was pared by 6 bases and J by 0 bases, with 7 bases of the junction left unmatched. Here the CDR3 reads CASSSDRTANYGYTF. In DNA form, the CDR3 reads TGTGCCAGCTCCTCGGACAGGACCGCTAACTATGGCTACACCTTC.

The CDR3 DNA reads as TGTGCCAGCAGTTATAGGGGGCCACTGAACACTGAAGCTTTCTTT. The encoded protein is CASSYRGPLNTEAFF. The chain joins TRBV6-5 to TRBJ1-1; TRBD1 agrees at 7 bases. Germline V gene data show CDR1 as MNHEY and CDR2 as SVGAGI. The V and J ends lost 3 bases and 0 bases, in that order; junction bases with no gene match: 4. CDR3 length equals 15 residues.

This chain links TRBV5-1 with TRBJ2-2; 7 bases map to TRBD1. The CDR3 is 14 residues long. Looked up from germline, CDR1 is SGHRS and CDR2 is YFSETQ. V dropped 6 bases and J dropped 4; count of bases not matched to a gene: 6. The CDR3 coding sequence is TGCGCCAGCAAGACAGGGACGGTCACCGGGGAGCTGTTTTTT. This translates into CASKTGTVTGELFF.

The sample holds a few counts of this clone. The chain joins TRBV27 to TRBJ2-7, with D possibly being TRBD2 (6 bases). Germline V gene lookup returns CDR1 MNHEY and CDR2 SMNVEV (reference sequence). The V end was cut by 2 bases, the J end by 0 bases, with 8 bases between. The CDR3 covers 14 residues. The CDR3 bases are TGTGCCAGCAGTTTAGGGGGGACCTCCTACGAGCAGTACTTC. This codes for CASSLGGTSYEQYF.

The gene calls are TRBV19 and TRBJ1-1; 7 nucleotides line up with TRBD1. This CDR3 is 14 amino acids long. CDR1 is LNHDA and CDR2 is SQIVND in the germline V gene (reference sequence). V lost 6 bases and J lost 3; bases outside the gene matches: 7. The chain's CDR3 is CASSKTQGYTEAFF. The CDR3 DNA follows: TGTGCCAGTAGCAAAACACAGGGGTACACTGAAGCTTTCTTT.

The chain employs TRBV15 and TRBJ2-7; D gene uncertain. Trimming stripped 2 bases from V and 1 base from J, with 9 bases between. The length of the CDR3 is 14 residues. Germline CDR1 LNHNV, CDR2 YYDKDF (reference sequence). The CDR3 sequence: CATSRSRQSYEQYF. CDR3 in DNA: TGTGCCACCAGCAGATCCAGACAATCCTACGAGCAGTACTTC.

V usage is TRBV2 and J usage is TRBJ1-3, with D possibly TRBD1 on 6 matching bases. The CDR3 runs to 13 residues. The V gene's germline CDR1 is SNHLY and CDR2 FYNNEI. The ends were cut back, 10 bases at V and 4 bases at J, with 14 bases in the middle. The CDR3: CATRYRDGNTIYF. CDR3 DNA: TGTGCCACCCGCTACAGGGACGGAAACACCATATATTTT.

This clone was detected only a few times. J is TRBJ1-2 and V is TRBV5-1, with D possibly TRBD1 on 5 matching bases. Germline loops: CDR1 SGHRS, CDR2 YFSETQ. V was cut by 0 bases and J by 6 bases, with 12 bases left in between. The CDR3 covers 14 residues. Written as DNA, the CDR3 is TGCGCCAGCAGCTTGGGCGTATCGGGGGATGGCTACACCTTC. This codes for CASSLGVSGDGYTF.

This chain joins TRBV19 and TRBJ1-5; possibly TRBD1 for D (6 bases). Germline V gene lookup returns CDR1 LNHDA and CDR2 SQIVND (reference sequence). Trimming took off 4 bases at V and 0 bases at J, with 10 bases between the two ends. The CDR3 has 15 residues. The CDR3 spells CASSTQGHSNQPQHF. The CDR3 DNA follows: TGTGCCAGTAGTACTCAGGGGCATAGCAATCAGCCCCAGCATTTT.

The chain is built from TRBV7-8 and TRBJ1-1, with TRBD1 identical over 9 bases. V was clipped by 5 bases and J by 1 base; unmatched bases: 2. From germline, CDR1 is SGHVS and CDR2 FQNEAQ. CDR3 length equals 14 residues. The CDR3 bases are TGTGCCAGCAGCCCGGGACAGGGGAACACTGAAGCTTTCTTT. Its protein is CASSPGQGNTEAFF.

The chain uses TRBV19 and TRBJ1-3; tentatively, D is TRBD1 (6 bases). Germline CDR1 is LNHDA and CDR2 is SQIVND (reference sequence). This CDR3 is 16 amino acids long. The V end was cut by 3 bases, the J end by 2 bases, with 14 bases between. This chain's CDR3 is CASSIKIAGAGNTIYF. Written as DNA, the CDR3 is TGTGCCAGTAGTATCAAGATCGCAGGGGCTGGAAACACCATATATTTT.

The chain couples TRBV13 to TRBJ1-4, with TRBD1 identical over 10 bases. The V gene's germline CDR1 is PRHDT and CDR2 FYEKMQ (reference sequence). V was pared by 5 bases and J by 5 bases, with 8 bases of the junction left unmatched. This CDR3 comprises 16 residues. CDR3 DNA: TGTGCCAGCAGCGCCCGGGACAGGGGCCAAAATGAAAAACTGTTTTTT. This encodes CASSARDRGQNEKLFF.

In this sample, this clone turned up once. Germline is not matched at one junction end, which may reflect a read error. The chain uses TRBV7-9 and TRBJ1-3; D call uncertain. Germline V CDR1 and CDR2: SEHNR, FQNEAQ (reference sequence). CDR3 length: 13 residues. CDR3 protein: CASRLDPLIPIYF. The CDR3 nucleotides are TGTGCCAGCAGATTAGACCCCCTAATTCCCATATATTTT.